Here is one T cell receptor beta chain with its context. It has no known antigen specificity. No base qualities exist here, and no much larger clone lies one base off it. The data were taken from a study of T-cell reconstitution after alpha-beta-depleted transplantation in children (dated by TCRdb to 2016 to 2017). Study-level background: T-cell immune reconstitution after TCRalphabeta/CD19-depleted allogeneic hematopoietic cell transplantation in children was quantitatively tracked in the study by means of TCR repertoire profiling. What the research found in general, with its limitations: In some patients, high TCRbeta diversity at day 60 was attributed to recipient T cells and intrathymic progenitors that had survived conditioning. The apparently early alphabetaT-cell count recovery about two months after transplant was reportedly dependent on only several hundred rapidly expanded clones derived from non-depleted graft cells. Over subsequent months, a decline in hyperexpanded clone frequencies was noted, and after one year, T-cell counts and TCRbeta diversity were mostly ascribed to newly produced T cells.

What the treatment or condition label conveys for this sample: allogeneic hematopoietic cell transplantation with graft depleted of TCRalphabeta T cells and CD19 B cells. The transplant recipients were children given TCRalphabeta/CD19-depleted allogeneic hematopoietic cell grafts. The library came from PCR. Data came from an Illumina HiSeq 2500. TCR library preparation used molecular barcoding, with unique molecular identifiers applied to normalize quantification of the TCRbeta repertoire. TCRdb trimmed public reads at Q25 via fastp, called clones via MiXCR and kept in-frame beta chains. Each CDR3 protein appears once, grouped with its most common genes and DNA. Present in this sample are about a million distinct CDR3 sequences, roughly 29% of which were seen just once. The ten biggest clones cover approximately 30% of the sample. The source material was PBMCs, mostly from graft donor cells, sampled 360 days after TCRalphabeta/CD19-depleted stem cell transplant. The receptor's source is a boy less than two years old who had a stem cell transplant for SCID, so the T cells may come from the graft donor.

The CDR3 corresponds to CAVGKTGVEQYF. In nucleotides, the sequence is TGTGCCGTCGGAAAGACGGGGGTCGAGCAGTACTTC. The rearrangement joined TRBV6-5 to TRBJ2-7; TRBD2 is perhaps the D gene, given 6 matching bases. From a lookup of the germline V gene, CDR1 and CDR2 are MNHEY and SVGAGI. Counted from cysteine to phenylalanine, this CDR3 has 12 amino acids. Only the CDR3 portion is preserved as DNA: 36 bases, with reading frame beginning at the first base. V gives up 11 bases and J gives up 6 bases, and the segment between their germline ends measures 17 bases.